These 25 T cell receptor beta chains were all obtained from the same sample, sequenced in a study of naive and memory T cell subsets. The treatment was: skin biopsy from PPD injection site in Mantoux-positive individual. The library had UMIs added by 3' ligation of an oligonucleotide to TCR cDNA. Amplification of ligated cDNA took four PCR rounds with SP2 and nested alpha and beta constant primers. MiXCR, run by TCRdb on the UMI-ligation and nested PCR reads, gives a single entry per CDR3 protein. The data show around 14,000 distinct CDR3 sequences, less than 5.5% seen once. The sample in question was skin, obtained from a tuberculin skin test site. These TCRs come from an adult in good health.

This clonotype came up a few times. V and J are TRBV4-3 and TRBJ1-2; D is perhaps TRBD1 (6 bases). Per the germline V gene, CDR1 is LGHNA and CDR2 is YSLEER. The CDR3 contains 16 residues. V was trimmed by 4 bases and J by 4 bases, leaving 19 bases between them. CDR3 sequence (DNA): TGCGCCAGCAGCCGGGAATACAGGGAACTCAGCTATGGCTACACCTTC. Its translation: CASSREYRELSYGYTF.

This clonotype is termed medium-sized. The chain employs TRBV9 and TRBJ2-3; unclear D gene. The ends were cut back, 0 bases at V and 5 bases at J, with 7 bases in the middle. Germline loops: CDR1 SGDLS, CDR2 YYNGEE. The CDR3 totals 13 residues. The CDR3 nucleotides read TGTGCCAGCAGCGTAGTATCGGGAGATACGCAGTATTTT. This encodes CASSVVSGDTQYF.

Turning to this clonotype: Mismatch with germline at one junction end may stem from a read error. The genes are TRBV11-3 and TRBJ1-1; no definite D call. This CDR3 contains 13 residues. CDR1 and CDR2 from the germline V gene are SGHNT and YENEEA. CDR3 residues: CARRFRRNTEALF. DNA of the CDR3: TGTGCAAGAAGATTTAGGAGGAACACTGAAGCTTTATTT.

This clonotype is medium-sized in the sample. CDR3 bases: TGTGCCAGCAGGCAGGGTAGCTCCTACGAGCAGTACTTC. It specifies CASRQGSSYEQYF. V usage is TRBV13 and J usage is TRBJ2-7, with D perhaps TRBD1 (5 bases). Looked up from germline, CDR1 is PRHDT and CDR2 is FYEKMQ (reference sequence). The CDR3 loop spans 13 amino acids. V was cut by 6 bases and J by 0 bases, with 9 bases left in between.

CDR3: CASSVTDSNQPQHF. The CDR3 bases are TGTGCCAGCAGCGTAACAGATAGCAATCAGCCCCAGCATTTT. The J gene is TRBJ1-5, the V gene TRBV9; no definite D call. The CDR3 covers 14 residues. Trimming shortened V by 1 base and J by 0 bases, and 5 bases separated the two germline ends. Germline CDR1 is SGDLS and CDR2 is YYNGEE.

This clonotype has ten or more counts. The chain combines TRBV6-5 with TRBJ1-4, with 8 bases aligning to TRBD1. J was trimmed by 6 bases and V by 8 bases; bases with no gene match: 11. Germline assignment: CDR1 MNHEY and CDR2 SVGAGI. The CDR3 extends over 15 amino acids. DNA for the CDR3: TGTGCCAGCGGCAAGCCGACAGGGGATTATGAAAAACTGTTTTTT. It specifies CASGKPTGDYEKLFF.

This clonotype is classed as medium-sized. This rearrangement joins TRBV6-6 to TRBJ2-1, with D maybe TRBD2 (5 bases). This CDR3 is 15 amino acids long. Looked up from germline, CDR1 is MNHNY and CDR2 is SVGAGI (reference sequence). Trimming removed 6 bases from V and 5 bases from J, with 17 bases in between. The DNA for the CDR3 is TGTGCCAGCAGCCCCGGACCAGGACTTCACAATGAGCAGTTCTTC. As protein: CASSPGPGLHNEQFF.

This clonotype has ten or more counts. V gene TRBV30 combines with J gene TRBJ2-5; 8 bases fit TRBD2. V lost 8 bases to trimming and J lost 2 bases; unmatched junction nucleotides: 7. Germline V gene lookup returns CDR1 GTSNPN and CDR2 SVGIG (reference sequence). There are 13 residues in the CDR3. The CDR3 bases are TGTGCCGGAGGCGGCGGGGGGCAAGAGACCCAGTACTTC. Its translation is CAGGGGGQETQYF.

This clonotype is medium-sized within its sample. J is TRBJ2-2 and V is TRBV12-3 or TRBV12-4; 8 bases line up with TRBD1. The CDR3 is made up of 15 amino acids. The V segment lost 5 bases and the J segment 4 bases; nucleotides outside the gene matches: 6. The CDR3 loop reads CASSPQGAVTGELFF. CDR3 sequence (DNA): TGTGCCAGCAGTCCGCAGGGGGCGGTCACCGGGGAGCTGTTTTTT.

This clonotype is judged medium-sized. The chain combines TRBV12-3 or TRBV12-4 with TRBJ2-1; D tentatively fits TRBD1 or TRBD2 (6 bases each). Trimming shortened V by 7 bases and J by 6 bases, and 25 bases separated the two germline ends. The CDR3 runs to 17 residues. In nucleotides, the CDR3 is TGTGCCAGCACCTACGATTCGTGGGGGGCCAAGGGCAATGAGCAGTTCTTC. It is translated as CASTYDSWGAKGNEQFF.

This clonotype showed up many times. In DNA, the CDR3 is TGTGCCAGCAGCGTGGGACAGGGCCGTTCGTCCGGAAACACCATATATTTT. The encoded protein is CASSVGQGRSSGNTIYF. The chain uses TRBV9 and TRBJ1-3, with 9 bases that match TRBD1. With V trimmed by 2 bases and J by 4 bases, 10 bases remained unmatched. The CDR3 totals 17 residues. Germline V gives CDR1 SGDLS, CDR2 YYNGEE.

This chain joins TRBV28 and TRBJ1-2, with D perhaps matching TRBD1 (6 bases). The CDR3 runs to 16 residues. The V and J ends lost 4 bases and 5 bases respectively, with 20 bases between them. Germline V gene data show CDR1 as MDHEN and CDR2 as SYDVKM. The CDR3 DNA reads TGTGCCAGCAGTTCCCCGGCGGGGGGCCGGACTTATGGCTACACCTTC. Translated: CASSSPAGGRTYGYTF.

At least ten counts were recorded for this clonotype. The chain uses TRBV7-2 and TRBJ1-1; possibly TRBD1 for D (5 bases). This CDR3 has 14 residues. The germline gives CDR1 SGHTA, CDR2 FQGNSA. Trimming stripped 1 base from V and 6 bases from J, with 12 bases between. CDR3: CASSLDRLRPEAFF. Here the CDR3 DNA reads TGTGCCAGCAGCTTAGACAGGCTCAGACCTGAAGCTTTCTTT. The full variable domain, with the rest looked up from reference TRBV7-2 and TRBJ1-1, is GAGVSQSPSNKVTEKGKDVELRCDPISGHTALYWYRQSLGQGLEFLIYFQGNSAPDKSGLPSDRFSAERTGGSVSTLTIQRTQQEDSAVYLCASSLDRLRPEAFFGQGTRLTVV.

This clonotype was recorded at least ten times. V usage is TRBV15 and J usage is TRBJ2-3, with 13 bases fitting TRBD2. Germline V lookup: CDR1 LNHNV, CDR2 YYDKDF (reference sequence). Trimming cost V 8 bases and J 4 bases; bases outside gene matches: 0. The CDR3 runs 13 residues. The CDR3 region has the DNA TGTGCCACCGGACTAGCGGGGGCAGATACGCAGTATTTT. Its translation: CATGLAGADTQYF.

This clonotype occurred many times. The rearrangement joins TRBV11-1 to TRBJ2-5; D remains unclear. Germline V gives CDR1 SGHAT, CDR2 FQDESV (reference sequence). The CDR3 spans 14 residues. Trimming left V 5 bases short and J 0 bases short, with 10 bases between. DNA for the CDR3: TGTGCCAGCAGCCCAGAGTTGTACCAAGAGACCCAGTACTTC. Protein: CASSPELYQETQYF.

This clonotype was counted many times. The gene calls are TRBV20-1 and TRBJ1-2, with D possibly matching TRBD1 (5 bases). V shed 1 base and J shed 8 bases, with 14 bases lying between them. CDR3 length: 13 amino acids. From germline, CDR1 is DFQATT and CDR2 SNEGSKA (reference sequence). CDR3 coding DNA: TGCAGTGCTAGAGGGGTCAGGGTGGAAGGCTACACCTTC. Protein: CSARGVRVEGYTF.

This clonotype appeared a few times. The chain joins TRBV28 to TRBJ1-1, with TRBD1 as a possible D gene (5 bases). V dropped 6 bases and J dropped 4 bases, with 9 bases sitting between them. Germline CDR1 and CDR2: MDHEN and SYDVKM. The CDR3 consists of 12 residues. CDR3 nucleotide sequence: TGTGCCAGCAGATGGGGGGGCACTGAAGCTTTCTTT. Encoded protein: CASRWGGTEAFF.

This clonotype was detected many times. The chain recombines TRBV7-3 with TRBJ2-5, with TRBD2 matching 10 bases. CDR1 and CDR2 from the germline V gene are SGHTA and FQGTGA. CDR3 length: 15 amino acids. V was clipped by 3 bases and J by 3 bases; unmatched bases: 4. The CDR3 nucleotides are TGTGCCAGCAGCTTGACCGGGACTAGCGAAGAGACCCAGTACTTC. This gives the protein CASSLTGTSEETQYF.

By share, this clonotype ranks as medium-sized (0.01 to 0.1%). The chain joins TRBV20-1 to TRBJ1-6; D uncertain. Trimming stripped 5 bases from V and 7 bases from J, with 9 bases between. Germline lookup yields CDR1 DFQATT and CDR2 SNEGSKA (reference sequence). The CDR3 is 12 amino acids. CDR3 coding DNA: TGCAGTGCTTTCCAGTTCAATTCACCCCTCCACTTT. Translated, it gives CSAFQFNSPLHF.

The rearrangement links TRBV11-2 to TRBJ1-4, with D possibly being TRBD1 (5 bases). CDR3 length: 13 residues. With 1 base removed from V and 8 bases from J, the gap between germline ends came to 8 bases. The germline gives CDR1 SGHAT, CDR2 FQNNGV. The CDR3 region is CASSLGAGEKLFF. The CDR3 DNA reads TGTGCCAGCAGCTTAGGGGCAGGGGAAAAACTGTTTTTT.

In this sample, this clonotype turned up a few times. CDR3 nucleotide sequence: TGTGCCAGCAGCCAAGGACAGATTCTATCACCCCTCCACTTT. This encodes CASSQGQILSPLHF. The rearrangement joins TRBV6-5 to TRBJ1-6; possible D gene TRBD1, 6 bases. This CDR3 contains 14 residues. V gave up 6 bases and J gave up 10 bases, with 16 bases separating them. From germline, CDR1 is MNHEY and CDR2 SVGAGI.

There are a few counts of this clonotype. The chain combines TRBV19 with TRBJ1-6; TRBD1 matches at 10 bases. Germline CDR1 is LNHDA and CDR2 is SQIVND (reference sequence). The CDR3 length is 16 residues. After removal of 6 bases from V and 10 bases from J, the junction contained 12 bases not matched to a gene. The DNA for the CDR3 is TGTGCCAGTAGCCAAGGAGGGACAGGGGCCCTCTCACCCCTCCACTTT. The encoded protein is CASSQGGTGALSPLHF.

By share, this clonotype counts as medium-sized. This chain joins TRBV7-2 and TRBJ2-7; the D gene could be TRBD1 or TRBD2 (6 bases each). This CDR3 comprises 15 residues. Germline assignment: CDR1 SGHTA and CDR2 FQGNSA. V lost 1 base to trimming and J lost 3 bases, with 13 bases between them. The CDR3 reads CASSLGGGNRYEQYF. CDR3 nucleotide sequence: TGTGCCAGCAGCTTAGGAGGGGGGAACCGCTACGAGCAGTACTTC.

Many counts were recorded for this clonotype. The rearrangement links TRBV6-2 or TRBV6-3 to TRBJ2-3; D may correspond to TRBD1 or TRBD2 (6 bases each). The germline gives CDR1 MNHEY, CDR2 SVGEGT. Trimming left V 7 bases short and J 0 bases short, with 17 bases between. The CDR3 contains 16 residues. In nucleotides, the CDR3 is TGTGCCAGCACCCGAGGTAGGGGGGTGAGCACAGATACGCAGTATTTT. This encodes CASTRGRGVSTDTQYF.

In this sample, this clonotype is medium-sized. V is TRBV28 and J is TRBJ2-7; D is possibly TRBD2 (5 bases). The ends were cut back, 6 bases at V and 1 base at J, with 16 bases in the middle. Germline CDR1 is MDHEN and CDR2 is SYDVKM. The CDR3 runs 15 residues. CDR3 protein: CASRKSGQGSYEQYF. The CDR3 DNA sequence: TGTGCCAGCAGAAAAAGCGGTCAAGGGTCCTACGAGCAGTACTTC.